This T cell receptor (beta chain) appears in the sequencing data of a study of blood T cell repertoires in COVID-19. Study information: T cells, B-cell-depleted T cells, or PBMCs provided the cDNA or gDNA that served as material.

How the authors handled the data: Nucleated cell counts were estimated from reference gene primer amplification. Generated by immunoSEQ multiplex PCR, the TCRdb table keeps only in-frame clones and is missing some. V and J calls and clone size are those listed in that table; D and trimming were worked out from the DNA. Seen here are about 220,000 clones, roughly 84% observed once, and the top ten hold approximately 4%. This clone was recorded at least ten times. The TCR was taken from a woman aged 80 or over with acute or convalescent COVID-19. What was sequenced was peripheral blood.

CDR3 in DNA: TGTGCCAGCAGCGGCCTCGTAGCGGGGGGTTACAATGAGCAGTTCTTC. This codes for CASSGLVAGGYNEQFF. The chain joins TRBV9 to TRBJ2-1; 10 bases are shared with TRBD2. The V gene's germline CDR1 is SGDLS and CDR2 YYNGEE. V was pared by 3 bases and J by 4 bases, with 7 bases of the junction left unmatched. This CDR3 region has 16 residues. The full variable domain, with the rest looked up from reference TRBV9 and TRBJ2-1, is DSGVTQTPKHLITATGQRVTLRCSPRSGDLSVYWYQQSLDQGLQFLIQYYNGEERAKGNILERFSAQQFPDLHSELNLSSLELGDSALYFCASSGLVAGGYNEQFFGPGTRLTVL.